This T cell receptor (beta chain) was captured by sequencing in a study of monozygotic twins with inflammatory bowel disease. Notes on the study in general: IBD patients shared fewer clonotypes with others than healthy twins, especially with disease activity.

Concerning this clonotype itself: The antigen remains undetermined.

The CDR3 contains 15 residues. Germline CDR1 reads SGHKS; CDR2 reads YYEKEE (reference sequence). Input per TCR library consisted of 3500 ng of total RNA. TCRdb reprocessed the 5' RACE reads and reports one entry per CDR3 protein, with no DNA. The table lists roughly 330,000 distinct CDR3 sequences. The specimen sequenced was blood. V usage is TRBV5-5 and J usage is TRBJ2-4; TCRdb calls TRBD1, which cannot be checked without DNA. The clonotype comes from a human donor with ulcerative colitis or Crohn's disease, or a healthy co-twin of an affected twin (not recorded which). Here the CDR3 reads CASSGGSFNKNIQYF.